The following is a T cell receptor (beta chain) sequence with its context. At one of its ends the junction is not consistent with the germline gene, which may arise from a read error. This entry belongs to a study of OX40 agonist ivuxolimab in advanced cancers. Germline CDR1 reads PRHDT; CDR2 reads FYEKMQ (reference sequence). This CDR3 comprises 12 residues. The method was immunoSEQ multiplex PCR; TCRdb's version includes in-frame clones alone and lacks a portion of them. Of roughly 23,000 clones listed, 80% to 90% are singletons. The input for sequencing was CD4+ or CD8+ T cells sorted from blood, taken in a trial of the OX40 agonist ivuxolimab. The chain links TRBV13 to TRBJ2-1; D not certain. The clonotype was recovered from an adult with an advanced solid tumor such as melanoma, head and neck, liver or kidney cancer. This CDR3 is CASRLGENEQFF. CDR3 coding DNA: TGTGCCAGCAGGTTAGGCGAGAATGAGCAGTTCTTC.